Sequencing of this TCR beta chain was carried out in a study of technical replicates of blood from a few donors. Clones were sequenced by immunoSEQ multiplex PCR, and TCRdb holds only the in-frame ones, with some missing. Here the sample spans some 17,000 clones, roughly nine tenths being singletons. After removal of 1 base from V and 5 bases from J, the junction contained 10 bases not matched to a gene. This CDR3 is built from 17 residues. Germline V gene data show CDR1 as SEHNR and CDR2 as FQNEAQ (reference sequence). What was sequenced was PBMCs. The chain links TRBV7-9 to TRBJ2-2; 7 bases agree with TRBD2. The sequence was obtained from a human donor in good health. CDR3 amino acids: CASSLELRRERTGELFF. The CDR3 coding sequence is TGTGCCAGCAGCTTAGAGCTGAGGCGGGAGAGGACCGGGGAGCTGTTTTTT.